The sample holds a few counts of the clone carrying this TCR beta chain. Its antigen is unidentified. This sample was included in a study of regulatory T cells in long-lasting Graves disease. Study conclusions and caveats: Public clonotype sharing was higher in persistent than newly diagnosed patients.

Library construction for TCR beta used iRepertoire HTBI primers and Arm-PCR of CDR3 regions. TCRdb ran MiXCR on the multiplex PCR reads and lists one entry per CDR3 protein. The sample records roughly 700,000 distinct CDR3 sequences, around 32% being singletons. Germline V gene lookup returns CDR1 LGHNT and CDR2 FRNRAP. Germline trimming cut 5 bases from V and 2 bases from J; bases unmatched to any gene: 14. CDR3 length: 19 amino acids. Time point denoted: persistent/refractory GD, antithyroid drugs over 5 years with positive TRAb. There was RNA extracted from PBMCs, and the TCR library was made from it. Diagnoses of Graves' disease were made by American Thyroid Association guidelines. Each patient gave 8.5 to 10 milliliters of EDTA-anticoagulated peripheral blood.

The sequenced sample was peripheral blood mononuclear cells (PBMCs), obtained when the disease was refractory, from a patient treated with antithyroid drugs. The TCR sequence derives from a female donor with Graves disease. The chain recombines TRBV12-5 with TRBJ1-5, with 11 bases matching TRBD1. This CDR3 is CASGATLDRGLQGNQPQHF. In nucleotides, the CDR3 is TGTGCTAGTGGTGCGACTTTGGACAGGGGGCTCCAAGGCAATCAGCCCCAGCATTTT.